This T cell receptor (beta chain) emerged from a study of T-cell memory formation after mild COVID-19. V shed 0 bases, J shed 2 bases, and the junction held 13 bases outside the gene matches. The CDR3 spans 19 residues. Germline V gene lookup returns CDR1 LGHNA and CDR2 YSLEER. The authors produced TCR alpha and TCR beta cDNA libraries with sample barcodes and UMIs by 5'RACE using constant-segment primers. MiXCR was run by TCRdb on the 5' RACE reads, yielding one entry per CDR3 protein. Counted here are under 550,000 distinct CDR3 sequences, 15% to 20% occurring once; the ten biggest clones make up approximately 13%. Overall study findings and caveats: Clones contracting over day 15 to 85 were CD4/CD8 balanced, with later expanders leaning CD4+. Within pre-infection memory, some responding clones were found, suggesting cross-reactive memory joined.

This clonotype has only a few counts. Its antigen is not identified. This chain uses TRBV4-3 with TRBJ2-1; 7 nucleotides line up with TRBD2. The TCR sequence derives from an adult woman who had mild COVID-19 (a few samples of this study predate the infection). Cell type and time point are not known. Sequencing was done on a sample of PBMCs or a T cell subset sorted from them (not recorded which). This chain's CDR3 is CASSQDSLAEPGPYNEQFF. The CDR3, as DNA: TGCGCCAGCAGCCAAGATTCGCTAGCGGAACCGGGGCCCTACAATGAGCAGTTCTTC.